The T cell receptor (beta chain) under discussion was sequenced for a study of breast tumors, draining lymph nodes, adjacent tissues. Worth noting for this clonotype: What it binds is not known.

TCRdb fed the multiplex PCR reads into MiXCR, producing one record per CDR3 protein. Of fewer than 250,000 distinct CDR3 sequences listed, approximately 31% are singletons. Findings of the study overall: Luminal-like breast cancer showed significantly higher tumor–nontumor repertoire similarity than basal-like. The lymph node origin of tumor T cells was framed as consistent with a hypothesis, not demonstrated. Findings are consistent with lymph node origin and intratumoral expansion of most tumor T cells. Tumors had less TCR diversity than lymph nodes, more than nontumor tissue.

Germline assignment: CDR1 DFQATT and CDR2 SNEGSKA (reference sequence). The CDR3 loop spans 11 amino acids. The V and J ends lost 5 bases and 4 bases respectively, with 8 bases between them. The lymph nodes were axillary draining lymph nodes from breast cancer patients. This TCR was sampled from a female donor with breast cancer. Some clones in this sample may be carry-over from other donors' samples. Input material: axillary lymph node tissue. This chain uses TRBV20-1 with TRBJ1-1; TRBD1 is a possible D gene (6 bases). The chain's CDR3 is CSAYRVTEAFF. As DNA, the CDR3 is TGCAGTGCTTACAGGGTCACTGAAGCTTTCTTT.